The next 7 T cell receptor beta chains were all read from a single sample in a study of molecular identifiers for immune sequencing clone quantification. TCRdb independently ran MiXCR on the PCR reads; one entry per CDR3 protein. Of about 640,000 distinct CDR3 sequences in the sample, just under 20% are singletons; the top ten hold roughly 0.85%. The sequencing input was naive CD8+ T cells from blood, with Jurkat cell RNA spiked in. Subset specified: FACS-sorted CD8+CD4-CCR7+CD45RA+ naive T cells. These receptors were collected from a human donor in good health. Some libraries in this study had Jurkat cell RNA spiked in.

In its sample, this clonotype was seen many times. V usage is TRBV7-2 and J usage is TRBJ2-5; D possibly corresponds to TRBD2 (6 bases). Germline values: CDR1 SGHTA, CDR2 FQGNSA. V was cut by 1 base and J by 4 bases, with 10 bases left in between. This CDR3 contains 14 residues. CDR3: CASSLVLGGETQYF. CDR3 DNA sequence: TGTGCCAGCAGCTTAGTGCTGGGAGGAGAGACCCAGTACTTC.

This clonotype came up a few times. This chain uses TRBV2 with TRBJ1-2; D is ambiguous. The V end lost 3 bases, the J end lost 7 bases, and 9 bases lay between the germline ends. Per the germline V gene, CDR1 is SNHLY and CDR2 is FYNNEI. The CDR3 loop spans 12 amino acids. CDR3 protein: CASSESLTGYTF. The DNA for the CDR3 is TGTGCCAGCAGTGAGTCTCTAACTGGCTACACCTTC.

Comment on this clonotype: A read error may be the cause here, since a much bigger clone is one base away. This chain links TRBV6-1 with TRBJ2-3, with D perhaps being TRBD1 or TRBD2 (6 bases each). Trimming stripped 1 base from V and 4 bases from J, with 18 bases between. Germline CDR1 and CDR2: MNHNS and SASEGT. The CDR3 totals 17 residues. Here the CDR3 DNA reads TGTGCCAGCAGTGAAGTAAGGGGGGCGGAGGAAGCAGATACGCAGTATTTT. Amino acid sequence: CASSEVRGAEEADTQYF.

The V call is TRBV2, the J call TRBJ2-2; D may be TRBD2 (6 bases). The germline V gene encodes CDR1 SNHLY and CDR2 FYNNEI. CDR3 length equals 14 residues. V shed 2 bases and J shed 8 bases, with 12 bases lying between them. The CDR3 loop is CASSEWGDMGELFF. The CDR3 DNA sequence: TGTGCCAGCAGTGAATGGGGGGATATGGGGGAGCTGTTTTTT.

J is TRBJ2-7 and V is TRBV27; possibly TRBD2 for D (7 bases). The CDR3 runs 16 residues. The V gene's germline CDR1 is MNHEY and CDR2 SMNVEV (reference sequence). The V end was cut by 3 bases, the J end by 0 bases, with 15 bases between. CDR3 bases: TGTGCCAGCAGTTTGTGGGGGGGGGCTAACTCCTACGAGCAGTACTTC. This encodes CASSLWGGANSYEQYF.

There are many counts of this clonotype. The chain recombines TRBV28 with TRBJ2-3; maybe TRBD2 (5 bases). The germline CDR1 and CDR2 sequences are MDHEN and SYDVKM. V lost 10 bases and J 2 bases, leaving 19 bases between the germline ends. CDR3 length: 15 amino acids. The chain's CDR3 is CATSDPGSSTDTQYF. In DNA form, the CDR3 reads TGTGCCACTTCAGATCCTGGGAGCTCCACAGATACGCAGTATTTT. The full variable domain, in which reference TRBV28 and TRBJ2-3 provide the parts outside the CDR3, is DVKVTQSSRYLVKRTGEKVFLECVQDMDHENMFWYRQDPGLGLRLIYFSYDVKMKEKGDIPEGYSVSREKKERFSLILESASTNQTSMYLCATSDPGSSTDTQYFGPGTRLTVL.

Concerning this clonotype itself: Possible read error: a much larger clone is one base away. The V and J genes are TRBV12-3 or TRBV12-4 and TRBJ1-2; 7 bases align to TRBD1. The CDR3 contains 14 residues. The ends lost 5 bases at V and 4 bases at J; junction bases unmatched: 7. DNA for the CDR3: TGTGCCAGCAGTACCGGGACAGCTAGCTATGGCTACACCTTC. Its translation: CASSTGTASYGYTF.